The 15 T cell receptor beta chains presented below share a single source sample, sequenced in a study of graft-versus-host responses after intestinal transplantation (dated by TCRdb to about 2021). In light of the paper, this sample's time point label describes: cells obtained before transplantation from donor or recipient. Their cognate antigens are unknown. Library creation used the immunoSEQ multiplex PCR assay. TCRdb provides this immuneACCESS table in a form limited to in-frame rearrangements. Some clones are lacking; in checked studies, under half of them reflect an unresolved V gene, and why the rest are absent is not known. This sample is represented by under 140,000 clones; 93% of them were singletons. The ten largest clonotypes hold about 0.51% of the sample. The sample was unstimulated CD8+ T cells sorted from spleen or lymph node cells, taken before intestinal transplant. These receptor sequences come from a human donor who received an intestinal transplant.

This sequence joins TRBV19 and TRBJ2-7; D is unclear. In germline, CDR1 is LNHDA, CDR2 SQIVND (reference sequence). The CDR3 length is 13 residues. The V gene lost 5 bases and the J gene lost 3 bases, with 11 bases spanning the gap. The CDR3 is CASSVSFRYEQYF. The CDR3 DNA follows: TGTGCCAGTAGTGTCTCGTTCCGCTACGAGCAGTACTTC. The complete variable domain, with remaining parts taken from reference TRBV19 and TRBJ2-7, reads DGGITQSPKYLFRKEGQNVTLSCEQNLNHDAMYWYRQDPGQGLRLIYYSQIVNDFQKGDIAEGYSVSREKKESFPLTVTSAQKNPTAFYLCASSVSFRYEQYFGPGTRLTVT.

The chain couples TRBV27 to TRBJ1-4, with 7 bases identical to TRBD1. Germline values: CDR1 MNHEY, CDR2 SMNVEV (reference sequence). Trimming at V came to 3 bases and at J to 8 bases, leaving 15 bases not matched to a gene. CDR3 length equals 17 residues. CDR3 DNA sequence: TGTGCCAGCAGTTTGCTCCGGGTGACAGGGCTGACCGAAAAACTGTTTTTT. Protein: CASSLLRVTGLTEKLFF.

As regards this clone: Other DNA sequences of this sample code for an identical CDR3. The CDR3 is CASSFSGTGHTEAFF. The CDR3 DNA reads TGTGCCAGCAGTTTTTCGGGGACAGGGCACACTGAAGCTTTCTTT. The V call is TRBV28, the J call TRBJ1-1; 9 bases match TRBD1. V lost 3 bases and J lost 3; bases outside the gene matches: 5. This CDR3 comprises 15 residues. Germline CDR1 is MDHEN and CDR2 is SYDVKM.

The V call is TRBV6-6, the J call TRBJ2-2, with TRBD1 identical over 9 bases. J gave up 4 bases and V 6 bases, and 6 bases lay outside the gene matches. Germline CDR1 MNHNY, CDR2 SVGAGI (reference sequence). The CDR3 consists of 15 residues. DNA of the CDR3: TGTGCCAGCAGCATGGGACAGGGATTCACCGGGGAGCTGTTTTTT. Amino acid sequence: CASSMGQGFTGELFF.

V and J are TRBV27 and TRBJ2-1, with D perhaps matching TRBD2 (6 bases). This CDR3 has 13 amino acids. The germline V gene has CDR1 MNHEY and CDR2 SMNVEV (reference sequence). V shed 6 bases and J shed 8 bases, with 14 bases lying between them. CDR3 amino acids: CASSLARIDEQFF. The CDR3 DNA follows: TGTGCCAGCAGCCTAGCGCGGATCGATGAGCAGTTCTTC.

This sequence joins TRBV13 and TRBJ1-5, with a possible D match to TRBD1 (6 bases). CDR3 size: 12 residues. Trimming shortened V by 1 base and J by 12 bases, and 10 bases separated the two germline ends. Germline-derived CDR1 and CDR2 are PRHDT and FYEKMQ (reference sequence). The CDR3 here is CASSLDRVNQHF. The DNA for the CDR3 is TGTGCCAGCAGCTTAGACAGGGTGAACCAGCATTTT.

The chain has TRBV28 and TRBJ2-3; D gene uncertain. In germline, CDR1 is MDHEN, CDR2 SYDVKM. The V and J ends lost 3 bases and 4 bases respectively, with 2 bases between them. The CDR3 covers 11 residues. DNA of the CDR3: TGTGCCAGCAGTTTGTCAGATACGCAGTATTTT. Translated: CASSLSDTQYF. Filled out from reference TRBV28 and TRBJ2-3, the complete variable domain reads DVKVTQSSRYLVKRTGEKVFLECVQDMDHENMFWYRQDPGLGLRLIYFSYDVKMKEKGDIPEGYSVSREKKERFSLILESASTNQTSMYLCASSLSDTQYFGPGTRLTVL.

This CDR3 is CASWGQGEGTGELFF. CDR3 nucleotide sequence: TGTGCCAGTTGGGGACAGGGTGAGGGCACCGGGGAGCTGTTTTTT. The chain joins TRBV19 to TRBJ2-2; 9 bases are shared with TRBD1. Germline lookup yields CDR1 LNHDA and CDR2 SQIVND (reference sequence). The CDR3 contains 15 residues. The trim removed 8 bases at V and 4 bases at J, leaving 8 bases unmatched.

V usage is TRBV5-1 and J usage is TRBJ2-7, with 9 bases identical to TRBD1. The trim removed 4 bases at V and 4 bases at J, leaving 9 bases unmatched. This CDR3 contains 15 residues. Germline V gene sequence: CDR1 SGHRS, CDR2 YFSETQ. This CDR3 is CASSGTGGAGYEQYF. CDR3 coding DNA: TGCGCCAGCAGCGGAACAGGGGGCGCCGGTTACGAGCAGTACTTC.

The sample holds one count of this clone. This chain links TRBV27 with TRBJ1-2, with D tentatively TRBD1 (6 bases). The CDR3 has 13 amino acids. The V end lost 6 bases, the J end lost 6 bases, and 14 bases lay between the germline ends. Germline lookup yields CDR1 MNHEY and CDR2 SMNVEV (reference sequence). The CDR3 bases are TGTGCCAGCAGCGTTAGACAGGAAGATGGCTACACCTTC. It translates to CASSVRQEDGYTF.

The V gene is TRBV7-4, the J gene TRBJ1-5; D is possibly TRBD1 (5 bases). This CDR3 has 16 amino acids. V dropped 5 bases and J dropped 2 bases, with 16 bases sitting between them. CDR1 SGHVT and CDR2 SQSDAQ come from the germline V gene. The CDR3: CASSPGGDGGNQPQHF. The CDR3 bases are TGTGCCAGCAGCCCCGGGGGAGACGGCGGCAATCAGCCCCAGCATTTT.

The gene calls are TRBV2 and TRBJ2-1; D possibly corresponds to TRBD1 (6 bases). The V end was cut by 4 bases, the J end by 3 bases, with 16 bases between. The CDR3 consists of 16 residues. Germline V gene data show CDR1 as SNHLY and CDR2 as FYNNEI. CDR3 in DNA: TGTGCCAGCAGTGGGTGGACAGCCGAATACTACAATGAGCAGTTCTTC. Translated: CASSGWTAEYYNEQFF.

This clone was picked up one time. The gene calls are TRBV27 and TRBJ2-7, with D possibly being TRBD1 (5 bases). Germline V gene lookup returns CDR1 MNHEY and CDR2 SMNVEV (reference sequence). V dropped 0 bases and J dropped 7 bases, with 7 bases sitting between them. The CDR3 has 12 residues. CDR3 sequence reads: CASSLSGEEQYF. In DNA form, the CDR3 reads TGTGCCAGCAGTTTATCAGGGGAAGAGCAGTACTTC.

This clone has a single count. The chain employs TRBV6-5 and TRBJ2-2; 8 positions agree with TRBD1. Germline assignment: CDR1 MNHEY and CDR2 SVGAGI. The CDR3 length is 14 residues. With 2 bases clipped from V and 6 bases from J, the junction kept 2 bases outside the gene matches. The CDR3 coding sequence is TGTGCCAGCAGTTACGGACAGGGAGCCGGGGAGCTGTTTTTT. Its translation: CASSYGQGAGELFF.

The chain employs TRBV7-9 and TRBJ2-1; TRBD2 matches at 12 bases. Germline V gives CDR1 SEHNR, CDR2 FQNEAQ (reference sequence). The CDR3 contains 16 residues. V shed 5 bases and J 5 bases; nucleotides not matched to a gene: 7. In DNA form, the CDR3 reads TGTGCCAGCAGCGTCTCTAGCGGGAGGGGCGACAATGAGCAGTTCTTC. It is translated as CASSVSSGRGDNEQFF. Filled out from reference TRBV7-9 and TRBJ2-1, the complete variable domain reads DTGVSQNPRHKITKRGQNVTFRCDPISEHNRLYWYRQTLGQGPEFLTYFQNEAQLEKSRLLSDRFSAERPKGSFSTLEIQRTEQGDSAMYLCASSVSSGRGDNEQFFGPGTRLTVL.